The clone carrying this T cell receptor (beta chain) has a handful of counts. The antigen is undetermined. The identical CDR3 is also encoded by other nucleotide sequences in the sample. Original processing notes: ImmunoSEQ output held junction-only sequences without quality scores, so filtering differed. The assay was immunoSEQ multiplex PCR, and TCRdb's table has in-frame clones only and misses some. V, J and clone size are those of that table, while D and trimming were read from the DNA. The sample consists of roughly 2.5 million clones, approximately 92% of them appearing once. The data were obtained in a study of shared clonotypes between healthy human individuals. Study background: A few men and a couple of women, aged 18 to 49, were donors. Plates per donor: three CD4 naive, three CD4 memory, two CD8 naive, one CD8 memory.

Notes on the study in general: Sequencing depth was predicted to influence how clonotypes are shared among donors.

The length of the CDR3 is 12 residues. V was trimmed by 4 bases and J by 9 bases, leaving 14 bases between them. Germline loops: CDR1 SGHDT, CDR2 YYEEEE. The TCR sequence derives from a man in his late teens or twenties in good health. The J gene is TRBJ2-7, the V gene TRBV5-6; weak D call: TRBD1 (7 bases). Sample: naive CD4+ T cells sorted from blood. The subset here: CD45RA+ positively selected. CDR3 coding DNA: TGTGCCAGCAGCCCCAGGGGGGCAGGGCAGTACTTC. The encoded protein is CASSPRGAGQYF.